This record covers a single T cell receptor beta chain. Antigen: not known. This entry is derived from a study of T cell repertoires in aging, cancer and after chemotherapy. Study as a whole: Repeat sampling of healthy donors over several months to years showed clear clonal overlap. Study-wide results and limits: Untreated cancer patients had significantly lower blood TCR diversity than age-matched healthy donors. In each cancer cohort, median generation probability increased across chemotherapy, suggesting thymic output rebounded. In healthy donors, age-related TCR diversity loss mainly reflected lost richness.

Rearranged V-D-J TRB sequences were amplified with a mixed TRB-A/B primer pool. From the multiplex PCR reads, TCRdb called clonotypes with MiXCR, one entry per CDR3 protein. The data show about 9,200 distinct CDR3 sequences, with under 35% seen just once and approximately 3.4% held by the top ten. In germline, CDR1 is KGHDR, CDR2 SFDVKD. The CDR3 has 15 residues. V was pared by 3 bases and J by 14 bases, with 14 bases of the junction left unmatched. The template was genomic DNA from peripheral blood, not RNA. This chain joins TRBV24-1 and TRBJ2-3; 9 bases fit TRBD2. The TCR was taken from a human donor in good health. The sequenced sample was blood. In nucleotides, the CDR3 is TGTGCCACCAGTGATCCCCGGGCTAGCGGGACGAGGAGGTATTTT. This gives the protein CATSDPRASGTRRYF.